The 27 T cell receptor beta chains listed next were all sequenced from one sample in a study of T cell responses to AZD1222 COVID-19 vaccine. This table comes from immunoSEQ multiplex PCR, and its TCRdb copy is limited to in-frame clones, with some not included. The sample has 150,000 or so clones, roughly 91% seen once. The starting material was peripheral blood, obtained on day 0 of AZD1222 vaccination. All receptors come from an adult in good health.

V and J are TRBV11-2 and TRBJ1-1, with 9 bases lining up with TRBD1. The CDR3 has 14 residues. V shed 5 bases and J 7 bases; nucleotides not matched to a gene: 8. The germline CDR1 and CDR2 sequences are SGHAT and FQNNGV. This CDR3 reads CASSLQGARNEAFF. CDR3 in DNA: TGTGCCAGCAGCCTACAGGGGGCGCGGAATGAAGCTTTCTTT.

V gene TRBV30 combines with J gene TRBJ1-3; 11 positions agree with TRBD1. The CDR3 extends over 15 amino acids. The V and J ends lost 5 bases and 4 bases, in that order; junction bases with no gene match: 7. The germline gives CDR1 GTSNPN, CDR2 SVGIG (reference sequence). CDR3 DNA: TGTGCCTGGGAGGAGGGACAGGGGGACGGAAACACCATATATTTT. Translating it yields CAWEEGQGDGNTIYF.

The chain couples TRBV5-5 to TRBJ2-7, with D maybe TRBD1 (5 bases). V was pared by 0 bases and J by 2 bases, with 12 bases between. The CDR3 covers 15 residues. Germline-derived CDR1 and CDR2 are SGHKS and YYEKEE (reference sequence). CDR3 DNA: TGTGCCAGCAGCTTGGGGCCCGACAGAACCTACGAGCAGTACTTC. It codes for CASSLGPDRTYEQYF.

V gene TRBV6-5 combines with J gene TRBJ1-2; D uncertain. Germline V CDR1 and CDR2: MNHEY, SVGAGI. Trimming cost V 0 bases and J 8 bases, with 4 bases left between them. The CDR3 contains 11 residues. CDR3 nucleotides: TGTGCCAGCAGTTACTCGAGGGGCTACACCTTC. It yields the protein CASSYSRGYTF.

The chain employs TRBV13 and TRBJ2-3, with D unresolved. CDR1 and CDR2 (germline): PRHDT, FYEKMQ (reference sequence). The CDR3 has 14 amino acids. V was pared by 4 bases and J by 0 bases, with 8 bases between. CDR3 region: CASSSKSSTDTQYF. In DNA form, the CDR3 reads TGTGCCAGCAGCTCAAAGTCTAGCACAGATACGCAGTATTTT.

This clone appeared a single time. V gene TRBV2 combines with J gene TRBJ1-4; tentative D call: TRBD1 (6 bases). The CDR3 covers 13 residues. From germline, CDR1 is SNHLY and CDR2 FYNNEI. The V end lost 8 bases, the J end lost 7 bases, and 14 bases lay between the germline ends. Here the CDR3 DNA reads TGTGCCAGCTGTAGGGGGGCGCGTGAAAAACTGTTTTTT. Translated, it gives CASCRGAREKLFF.

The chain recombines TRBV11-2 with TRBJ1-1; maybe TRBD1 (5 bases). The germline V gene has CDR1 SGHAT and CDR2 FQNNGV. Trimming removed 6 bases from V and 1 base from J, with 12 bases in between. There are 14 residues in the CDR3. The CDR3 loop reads CASSFRDTNTEAFF. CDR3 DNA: TGTGCCAGCAGTTTCAGGGATACGAACACTGAAGCTTTCTTT.

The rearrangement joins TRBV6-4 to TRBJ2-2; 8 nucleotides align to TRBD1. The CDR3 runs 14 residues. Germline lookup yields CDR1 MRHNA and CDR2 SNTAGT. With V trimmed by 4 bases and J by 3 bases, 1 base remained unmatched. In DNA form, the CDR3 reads TGTGCCAGCAGTGTGACAGGGGACACCGGGGAGCTGTTTTTT. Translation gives CASSVTGDTGELFF.

In DNA, the CDR3 is TGTGCCAGCAGCACCCGGACAGGACTAGGGACCCAGTACTTC. Protein sequence: CASSTRTGLGTQYF. The J gene is TRBJ2-5, the V gene TRBV7-8; D possibly matches TRBD1 or TRBD2 (7 bases each). Germline lookup yields CDR1 SGHVS and CDR2 FQNEAQ. V gave up 5 bases and J gave up 7 bases, with 17 bases separating them. The CDR3 consists of 14 residues.

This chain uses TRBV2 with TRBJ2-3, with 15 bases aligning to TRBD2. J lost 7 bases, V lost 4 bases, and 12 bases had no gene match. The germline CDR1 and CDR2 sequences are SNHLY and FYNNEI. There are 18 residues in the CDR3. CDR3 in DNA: TGTGCCAGCAGTGTCCGCTTCTGGACTAGCGGGGGGGCGAATACGCAGTATTTT. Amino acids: CASSVRFWTSGGANTQYF.

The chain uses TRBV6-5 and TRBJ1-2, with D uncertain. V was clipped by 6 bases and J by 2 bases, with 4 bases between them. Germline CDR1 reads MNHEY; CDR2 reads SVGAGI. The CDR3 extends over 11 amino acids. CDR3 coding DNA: TGTGCCAGCAGACGGAACTATGGCTACACCTTC. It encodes CASRRNYGYTF.

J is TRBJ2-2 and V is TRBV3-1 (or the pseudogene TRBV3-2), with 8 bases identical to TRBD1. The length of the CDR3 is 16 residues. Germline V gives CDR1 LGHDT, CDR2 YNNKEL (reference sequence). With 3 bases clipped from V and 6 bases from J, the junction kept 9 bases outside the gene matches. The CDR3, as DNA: TGTGCCAGCAGCCATCCAGGGGGCTCCTTTGCCGGGGAGCTGTTTTTT. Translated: CASSHPGGSFAGELFF.

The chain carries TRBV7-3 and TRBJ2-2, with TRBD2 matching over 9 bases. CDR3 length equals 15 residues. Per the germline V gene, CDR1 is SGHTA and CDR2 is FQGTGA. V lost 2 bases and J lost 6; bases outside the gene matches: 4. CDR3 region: CASSLGLAGSGELFF. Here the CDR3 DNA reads TGTGCCAGCAGCTTAGGGCTAGCGGGGTCCGGGGAGCTGTTTTTT.

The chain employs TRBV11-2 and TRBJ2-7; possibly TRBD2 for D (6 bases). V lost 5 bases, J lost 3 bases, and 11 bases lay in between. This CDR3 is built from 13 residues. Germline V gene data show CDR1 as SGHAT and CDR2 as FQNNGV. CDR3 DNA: TGTGCCAGCAGCCGCGGGGCTAACTACGAGCAGTACTTC. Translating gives CASSRGANYEQYF.

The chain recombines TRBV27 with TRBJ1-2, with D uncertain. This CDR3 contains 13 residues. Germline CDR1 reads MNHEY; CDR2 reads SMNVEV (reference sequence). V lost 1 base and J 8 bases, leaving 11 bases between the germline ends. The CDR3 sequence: CASSLYGSDGYTF. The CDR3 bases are TGTGCCAGCAGTTTATATGGCAGTGACGGCTACACCTTC.

CDR3 residues: CASSASYEQYF. The CDR3 DNA sequence: TGTGCCAGCAGTGCCTCCTACGAGCAGTACTTC. V is TRBV12-3 or TRBV12-4 and J is TRBJ2-7; no reliable D call. V lost 5 bases and J lost 0, with 2 bases in between. This CDR3 comprises 11 residues.

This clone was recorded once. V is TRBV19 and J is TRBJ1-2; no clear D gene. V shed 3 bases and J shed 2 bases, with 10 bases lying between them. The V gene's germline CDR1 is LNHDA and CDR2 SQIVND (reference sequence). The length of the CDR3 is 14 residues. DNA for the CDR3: TGTGCCAGTAGTATGGGCCCTCAGAACTATGGCTACACCTTC. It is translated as CASSMGPQNYGYTF.

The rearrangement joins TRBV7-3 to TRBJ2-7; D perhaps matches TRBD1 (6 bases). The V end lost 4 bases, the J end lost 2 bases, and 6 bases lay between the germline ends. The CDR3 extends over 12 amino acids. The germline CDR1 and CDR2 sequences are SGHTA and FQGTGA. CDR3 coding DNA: TGTGCCAGCAGCTGGACAGCCTACGAGCAGTACTTC. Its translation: CASSWTAYEQYF.

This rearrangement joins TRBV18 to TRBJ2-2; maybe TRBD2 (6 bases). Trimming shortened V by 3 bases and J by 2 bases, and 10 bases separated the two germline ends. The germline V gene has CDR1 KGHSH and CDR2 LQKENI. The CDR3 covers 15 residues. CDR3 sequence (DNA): TGTGCCAGCTCACCGCGGGGAACCAACACCGGGGAGCTGTTTTTT. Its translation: CASSPRGTNTGELFF.

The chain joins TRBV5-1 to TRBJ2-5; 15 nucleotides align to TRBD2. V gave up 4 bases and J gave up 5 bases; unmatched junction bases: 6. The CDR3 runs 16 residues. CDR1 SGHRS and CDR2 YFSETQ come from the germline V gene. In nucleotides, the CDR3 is TGCGCCAGCAGCGAGGGACTAGCGGGAGGTTGGGAGACCCAGTACTTC. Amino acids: CASSEGLAGGWETQYF.

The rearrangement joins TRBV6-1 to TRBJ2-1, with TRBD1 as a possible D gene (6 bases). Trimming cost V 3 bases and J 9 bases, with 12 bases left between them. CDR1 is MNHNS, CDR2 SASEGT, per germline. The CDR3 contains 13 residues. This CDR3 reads CASSDMTGTEQFF. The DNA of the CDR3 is TGTGCCAGCAGTGATATGACAGGTACTGAGCAGTTCTTC.

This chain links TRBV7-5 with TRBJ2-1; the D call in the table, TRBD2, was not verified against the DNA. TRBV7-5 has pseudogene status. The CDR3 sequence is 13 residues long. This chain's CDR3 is CARNPGRDNEQFF. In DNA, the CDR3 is TGTGCCAGAAACCCCGGGAGGGACAATGAGCAGTTCTTC.

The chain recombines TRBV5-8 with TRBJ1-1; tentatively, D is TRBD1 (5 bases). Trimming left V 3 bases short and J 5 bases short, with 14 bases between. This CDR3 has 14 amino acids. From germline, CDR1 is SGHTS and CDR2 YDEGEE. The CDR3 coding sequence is TGTGCCAGCAGCTCTAGCGGCGGGGCGACTGAAGCTTTCTTT. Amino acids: CASSSSGGATEAFF.

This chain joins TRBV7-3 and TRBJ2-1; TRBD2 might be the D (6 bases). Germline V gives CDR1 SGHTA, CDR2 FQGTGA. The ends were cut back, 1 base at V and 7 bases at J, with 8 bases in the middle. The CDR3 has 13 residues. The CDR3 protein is CASSLSGTNEQFF. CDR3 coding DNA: TGTGCCAGCAGCTTAAGCGGGACGAATGAGCAGTTCTTC.

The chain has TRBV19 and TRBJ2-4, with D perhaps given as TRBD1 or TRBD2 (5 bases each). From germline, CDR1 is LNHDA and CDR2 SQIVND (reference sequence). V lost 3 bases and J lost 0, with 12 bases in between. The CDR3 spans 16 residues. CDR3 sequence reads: CASSIWGPIAKNIQYF. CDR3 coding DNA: TGTGCCAGTAGTATTTGGGGACCCATAGCCAAAAACATTCAGTACTTC.

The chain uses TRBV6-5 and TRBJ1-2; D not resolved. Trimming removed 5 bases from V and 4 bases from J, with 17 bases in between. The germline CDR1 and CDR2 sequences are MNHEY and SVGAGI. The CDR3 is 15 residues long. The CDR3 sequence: CASSTRASVGYGYTF. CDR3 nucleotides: TGTGCCAGCAGTACTCGGGCCTCGGTTGGCTATGGCTACACCTTC.

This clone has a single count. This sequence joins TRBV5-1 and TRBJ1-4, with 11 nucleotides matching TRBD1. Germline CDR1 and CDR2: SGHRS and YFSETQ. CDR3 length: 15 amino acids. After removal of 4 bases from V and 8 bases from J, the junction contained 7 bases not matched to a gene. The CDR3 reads CASSTDGQGAEKLFF. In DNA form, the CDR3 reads TGCGCCAGCAGCACCGATGGACAGGGGGCGGAAAAACTGTTTTTT.